The source of this T cell receptor (beta chain) is a study of blood T cells in healthy people across ages. Study at large: With template switching, about one barcoded beta molecule was captured per two T cells.

Per the germline V gene, CDR1 is SEHNR and CDR2 is FQNEAQ (reference sequence). V shed 1 base and J 3 bases; nucleotides not matched to a gene: 3. The CDR3 has 15 residues. Sample-barcoded 5' priming and a J-beta primer mix drove a second PCR of 7 to 11 cycles. All cDNA molecules were each tagged by a template-switch adaptor with 12 random nucleotides. TCRdb re-derived calls from the 5' RACE reads in MiXCR, one entry per CDR3 protein. The repertoire holds about 1.1 million distinct CDR3 sequences, with around two fifths as singletons. For this clonotype: The antigen remains unidentified.

Study results and limitations: Leaving the PBMCs unsorted stopped any conclusive comparison of naive versus antigen-experienced cells. Long-lived donors had more naive CD4+ cells and higher diversity than aged donors.

The receptor was isolated from a man between 18 and 29 years old in good health. The chain combines TRBV7-9 with TRBJ1-1; TRBD1 agrees at 9 bases. The sample consisted of blood. CDR3 protein: CASSLVGQGYTEAFF. In DNA form, the CDR3 reads TGTGCCAGCAGCTTAGTCGGACAGGGGTACACTGAAGCTTTCTTT.